A single sample is the source of the 30 T cell receptor beta chains below, sequenced in a study of blood T cell repertoires in COVID-19. Repertoires were generated with immunoSEQ multiplex PCR, while TCRdb's copy carries only in-frame clones and drops some. The sample holds over 600,000 clones, around 90% seen once. The sample consisted of peripheral blood. Receptors originate from a woman aged 18-29 years with acute or convalescent COVID-19.

The chain employs TRBV18 and TRBJ2-3, with 10 bases matching TRBD2. Germline-derived CDR1 and CDR2 are KGHSH and LQKENI. The CDR3 loop spans 15 amino acids. The ends lost 3 bases at V and 6 bases at J; junction bases unmatched: 6. CDR3 nucleotides: TGTGCCAGCTCACCGGCACTAGCGGGGTCGGATACGCAGTATTTT. The encoded protein is CASSPALAGSDTQYF. The full variable domain, with the rest looked up from reference TRBV18 and TRBJ2-3, is NAGVMQNPRHLVRRRGQEARLRCSPMKGHSHVYWYRQLPEEGLKFMVYLQKENIIDESGMPKERFSAEFPKEGPSILRIQQVVRGDSAAYFCASSPALAGSDTQYFGPGTRLTVL.

This clone was found once. V gene TRBV6-2 or TRBV6-3 combines with J gene TRBJ2-7; weak D call: TRBD1 (6 bases). Germline V lookup: CDR1 MNHEY, CDR2 SVGEGT. The CDR3 covers 12 residues. Trimming stripped 6 bases from V and 6 bases from J, with 12 bases between. CDR3 DNA sequence: TGTGCCAGCAGCAGAACAGGGCCCGAGCAGTACTTC. Translating gives CASSRTGPEQYF.

This chain connects TRBV7-2 to TRBJ1-1; D is perhaps TRBD1 (6 bases). The CDR3 spans 14 residues. V gave up 4 bases and J gave up 1 base, with 10 bases separating them. The germline gives CDR1 SGHTA, CDR2 FQGNSA. The CDR3 DNA sequence: TGTGCCAGCAGCTCAGGGGTACGGAACACTGAAGCTTTCTTT. Residues: CASSSGVRNTEAFF.

This clone was counted a single time. The chain has TRBV19 and TRBJ1-5; possible D gene TRBD1, 6 bases. Between the trimmed V and J ends, which lost 6 bases and 0 bases, there was a span of 18 bases. Germline V lookup: CDR1 LNHDA, CDR2 SQIVND (reference sequence). The CDR3 covers 17 residues. CDR3 coding DNA: TGTGCCAGTAGCGCCCCCGTGACAGGTTATAGCAATCAGCCCCAGCATTTT. Its protein is CASSAPVTGYSNQPQHF.

This chain uses TRBV24-1 with TRBJ2-2; D might be TRBD1 (5 bases). V lost 9 bases and J lost 5, with 9 bases in between. The CDR3 is made up of 12 amino acids. The germline V gene encodes CDR1 KGHDR and CDR2 SFDVKD. The DNA of the CDR3 is TGTGCCACCGGAAGGGGTACCGGGGAGCTGTTTTTT. It translates to CATGRGTGELFF.

The chain is built from TRBV7-2 and TRBJ1-2; TRBD1 matches at 7 bases. The V segment lost 5 bases and the J segment 11 bases; nucleotides outside the gene matches: 14. Germline CDR1 SGHTA, CDR2 FQGNSA. This CDR3 spans 14 amino acids. Written as DNA, the CDR3 is TGTGCCAGCAGCGTCGACAGGGTTGAGGTTGGTTACACCTTC. Amino acid sequence: CASSVDRVEVGYTF. Full variable domain (missing parts from reference TRBV7-2 and TRBJ1-2): GAGVSQSPSNKVTEKGKDVELRCDPISGHTALYWYRQSLGQGLEFLIYFQGNSAPDKSGLPSDRFSAERTGGSVSTLTIQRTQQEDSAVYLCASSVDRVEVGYTFGSGTRLTVV.

The chain joins TRBV19 to TRBJ1-2; D perhaps matches TRBD1 (6 bases). From germline, CDR1 is LNHDA and CDR2 SQIVND (reference sequence). CDR3 length equals 14 residues. Between the trimmed V and J ends, which lost 7 bases and 2 bases, there was a span of 14 bases. DNA for the CDR3: TGTGCCAGTAAGCCCGACAGGAACAACTATGGCTACACCTTC. This encodes CASKPDRNNYGYTF.

With regard to this clone: Additional DNA sequences in this sample encode the identical CDR3. This chain connects TRBV9 to TRBJ1-2; TRBD1 is a possible D gene (6 bases). The germline V gene has CDR1 SGDLS and CDR2 YYNGEE. The V end was cut by 0 bases, the J end by 5 bases, with 8 bases between. This CDR3 region has 13 residues. CDR3 protein: CASSVGQDYGYTF. CDR3 nucleotides: TGTGCCAGCAGCGTAGGACAGGATTATGGCTACACCTTC.

This clone has ten or more counts. The chain couples TRBV28 to TRBJ1-1; D is uncertain. The CDR3 totals 14 residues. CDR1 and CDR2 (germline): MDHEN, SYDVKM. Trimming pared 2 bases from V and 8 bases from J, leaving 15 bases between. The CDR3 reads CASSLDARSWEAFF. Here the CDR3 DNA reads TGTGCCAGCAGTTTAGACGCCAGGTCATGGGAAGCTTTCTTT.

The J gene is TRBJ1-5, the V gene TRBV28, with D tentatively TRBD1 (6 bases). Germline V gene lookup returns CDR1 MDHEN and CDR2 SYDVKM. Trimming removed 3 bases at V and 13 bases at J, with 13 bases between. This CDR3 is built from 12 residues. Written as DNA, the CDR3 is TGTGCCAGCAGTTTTGGCAGGGGAGATCAGCATTTT. It specifies CASSFGRGDQHF.

The chain employs TRBV6-5 and TRBJ1-2, with D maybe TRBD1 (6 bases). V was trimmed by 5 bases and J by 4 bases, leaving 14 bases between them. Germline V gives CDR1 MNHEY, CDR2 SVGAGI. This CDR3 has 14 residues. Here the CDR3 DNA reads TGTGCCAGCAGTCCCACAGGGTCCCTCTATGGCTACACCTTC. Protein sequence: CASSPTGSLYGYTF.

The genes are TRBV6-4 and TRBJ2-1, with 7 bases aligning to TRBD1. Germline CDR1 reads MRHNA; CDR2 reads SNTAGT. CDR3 length equals 16 residues. J was trimmed by 5 bases and V by 2 bases; bases with no gene match: 9. CDR3 loop: CASSDGAGGDHNEQFF. The CDR3 DNA reads as TGTGCCAGCAGTGACGGAGCAGGGGGTGACCACAATGAGCAGTTCTTC.

The rearrangement uses TRBV18 and TRBJ1-5, with D possibly TRBD1 on 6 matching bases. There are 14 residues in the CDR3. The germline V gene has CDR1 KGHSH and CDR2 LQKENI. V was trimmed by 5 bases and J by 1 base, leaving 9 bases between them. This chain's CDR3 is CASSNTGSNQPQHF. CDR3 nucleotide sequence: TGTGCCAGCTCAAATACAGGGAGCAATCAGCCCCAGCATTTT.

CDR3 nucleotide sequence: TGTGCCACCAGGAGAATAGAAGACTGGGACACTGAAGCTTTCTTT. It translates to CATRRIEDWDTEAFF. The rearrangement joins TRBV10-3 to TRBJ1-1; D call uncertain. The V gene's germline CDR1 is ENHRY and CDR2 SYGVKD. The V end was cut by 10 bases, the J end by 3 bases, with 21 bases between. This CDR3 has 15 residues.

The V call is TRBV7-2, the J call TRBJ2-6, with D unresolved. The CDR3 is 15 amino acids. V lost 4 bases to trimming and J lost 0 bases, with 7 bases between them. Per the germline V gene, CDR1 is SGHTA and CDR2 is FQGNSA. This chain's CDR3 is CASSYEHSGANVLTF. Written as DNA, the CDR3 is TGTGCCAGCAGCTACGAACACTCTGGGGCCAACGTCCTGACTTTC.

Details on this clone: This sample includes further DNA sequences coding for the same CDR3. The J gene is TRBJ1-1, the V gene TRBV9; TRBD1 might be the D (6 bases). V was clipped by 2 bases and J by 1 base, with 6 bases between them. Germline-derived CDR1 and CDR2 are SGDLS and YYNGEE. The CDR3 sequence is 13 residues long. CDR3 sequence: CASSVTGNTEAFF. CDR3 DNA sequence: TGTGCCAGCAGCGTGACAGGGAACACTGAAGCTTTCTTT.

The gene calls are TRBV7-2 and TRBJ2-1, with 13 bases identical to TRBD2. The CDR3 totals 16 residues. V was clipped by 4 bases and J by 7 bases; unmatched bases: 7. Germline V lookup: CDR1 SGHTA, CDR2 FQGNSA. The CDR3 DNA is TGTGCCAGCAGCTCACTAGCGGGGGGGCGTTGGAATGAGCAGTTCTTC. Amino acids: CASSSLAGGRWNEQFF.

This sequence joins TRBV20-1 and TRBJ1-2; no clear D gene. V was clipped by 3 bases and J by 3 bases, with 11 bases between them. This CDR3 spans 13 amino acids. Per germline, CDR1 DFQATT and CDR2 SNEGSKA (reference sequence). As DNA, the CDR3 is TGCAGTGCTAGTAGTCGCCGCGACTATGGCTACACCTTC. This codes for CSASSRRDYGYTF.

This clone has a single count. The chain carries TRBV25-1 and TRBJ1-2; maybe TRBD1 (6 bases). The germline gives CDR1 MGHDK, CDR2 SYGVNS. The CDR3 extends over 15 amino acids. V gave up 3 bases and J gave up 3 bases, with 14 bases separating them. CDR3 amino acids: CASSDLTGMYYGYTF. The CDR3, as DNA: TGTGCCAGCAGTGATTTAACAGGGATGTACTATGGCTACACCTTC.

The chain recombines TRBV5-1 with TRBJ1-1; TRBD1 is a possible D gene (6 bases). This CDR3 has 14 amino acids. Looked up from germline, CDR1 is SGHRS and CDR2 is YFSETQ. With 4 bases removed from V and 3 bases from J, the gap between germline ends came to 13 bases. The CDR3 protein is CASSATGRDTEAFF. In DNA, the CDR3 is TGCGCCAGCAGCGCCACAGGGAGGGACACTGAAGCTTTCTTT.

V and J are TRBV9 and TRBJ1-2, with D possibly being TRBD1 (6 bases). Germline assignment: CDR1 SGDLS and CDR2 YYNGEE. Trimming took off 4 bases at V and 5 bases at J, with 18 bases between the two ends. The CDR3 loop spans 15 amino acids. Here the CDR3 reads CASSSTGKAAYGYTF. DNA of the CDR3: TGTGCCAGCAGCTCGACAGGTAAAGCGGCTTATGGCTACACCTTC. Based on the CDR3 plus reference TRBV9 and TRBJ1-2, the full variable domain is DSGVTQTPKHLITATGQRVTLRCSPRSGDLSVYWYQQSLDQGLQFLIQYYNGEERAKGNILERFSAQQFPDLHSELNLSSLELGDSALYFCASSSTGKAAYGYTFGSGTRLTVV.

This clone appeared a single time. This rearrangement joins TRBV4-3 to TRBJ1-1; maybe TRBD1 (5 bases). There are 14 residues in the CDR3. With 0 bases removed from V and 5 bases from J, the gap between germline ends came to 10 bases. Germline CDR1 is LGHNA and CDR2 is YSLEER. The CDR3 loop reads CASSQDRQGTEAFF. CDR3 nucleotides: TGCGCCAGCAGCCAAGATCGGCAGGGAACTGAAGCTTTCTTT.

This chain links TRBV23-1 with TRBJ1-5; tentative D call: TRBD1 (6 bases). TRBV23-1 is designated an ORF whose function remains uncertain. The length of the CDR3 is 18 residues. Trimming removed 3 bases at V and 4 bases at J, with 22 bases between. The CDR3 region is CASSHQPHDRNRNQPQHF. The CDR3 DNA reads as TGCGCCAGCAGTCATCAACCGCACGACAGGAACAGGAATCAGCCCCAGCATTTT.

V usage is TRBV7-3 and J usage is TRBJ1-1; D not certain. The CDR3 is 13 amino acids. V dropped 1 base and J dropped 0 bases, with 3 bases sitting between them. Germline assignment: CDR1 SGHTA and CDR2 FQGTGA. The chain's CDR3 is CASSLIVNTEAFF. CDR3 nucleotides: TGTGCCAGCAGCTTAATCGTGAACACTGAAGCTTTCTTT.

The chain uses TRBV10-3 and TRBJ1-4, with 9 bases aligning to TRBD1. The V segment lost 10 bases and the J segment 8 bases; nucleotides outside the gene matches: 17. From germline, CDR1 is ENHRY and CDR2 SYGVKD. The CDR3 is 16 residues long. The CDR3 DNA reads TGTGCCACCACCTCAGCTCCGGGACAGGGAGTAGAAAAACTGTTTTTT. It translates to CATTSAPGQGVEKLFF.

V and J are TRBV6-4 and TRBJ2-1; 11 positions agree with TRBD2. J lost 7 bases, V lost 3 bases, and 5 bases had no gene match. The CDR3 has 15 amino acids. Germline assignment: CDR1 MRHNA and CDR2 SNTAGT. CDR3: CASSDFASGGNEQFF. The CDR3 DNA is TGTGCCAGCAGTGATTTCGCTAGCGGGGGGAATGAGCAGTTCTTC.

The gene calls are TRBV27 and TRBJ1-1, with 10 positions matching TRBD1. Germline V lookup: CDR1 MNHEY, CDR2 SMNVEV (reference sequence). V shed 2 bases, J shed 0 bases, and the junction held 6 bases outside the gene matches. The CDR3 contains 17 residues. CDR3 nucleotides: TGTGCCAGCAGTTTACGGGGACAGGGGTGGATGAACACTGAAGCTTTCTTT. Residues: CASSLRGQGWMNTEAFF.

The count of this clone is one. This chain links TRBV19 with TRBJ2-7, with unresolved D. The CDR3 consists of 15 residues. V shed 3 bases and J shed 2 bases, with 14 bases lying between them. In germline, CDR1 is LNHDA, CDR2 SQIVND (reference sequence). The DNA of the CDR3 is TGTGCCAGTAGTATCGGTCCCTCGTTGGCCTACGAGCAGTACTTC. Amino acids: CASSIGPSLAYEQYF.

This clone was counted between two and nine times. The V and J genes are TRBV28 and TRBJ2-1, with TRBD2 identical over 14 bases. This CDR3 region has 14 residues. Losses at the gene ends were 6 bases for V and 9 bases for J; bases not matched to a gene: 4. Germline V gives CDR1 MDHEN, CDR2 SYDVKM. The CDR3 region is CASRTSGGAGEQFF. CDR3 DNA: TGTGCCAGCAGGACTAGCGGGGGGGCGGGTGAGCAGTTCTTC.

The chain combines TRBV30 with TRBJ1-6; TRBD1 agrees at 10 bases. The V segment lost 2 bases and the J segment 5 bases; nucleotides outside the gene matches: 6. This CDR3 contains 16 residues. CDR1 is GTSNPN and CDR2 is SVGIG in the germline V gene (reference sequence). Here the CDR3 reads CAWSNPTGGNNSPLHF. The CDR3 bases are TGTGCCTGGAGTAACCCGACAGGGGGCAATAATTCACCCCTCCACTTT. Based on the CDR3 plus reference TRBV30 and TRBJ1-6, the full variable domain is SQTIHQWPATLVQPVGSPLSLECTVEGTSNPNLYWYRQAAGRGLQLLFYSVGIGQISSEVPQNLSASRPQDRQFILSSKKLLLSDSGFYLCAWSNPTGGNNSPLHFGNGTRLTVT.